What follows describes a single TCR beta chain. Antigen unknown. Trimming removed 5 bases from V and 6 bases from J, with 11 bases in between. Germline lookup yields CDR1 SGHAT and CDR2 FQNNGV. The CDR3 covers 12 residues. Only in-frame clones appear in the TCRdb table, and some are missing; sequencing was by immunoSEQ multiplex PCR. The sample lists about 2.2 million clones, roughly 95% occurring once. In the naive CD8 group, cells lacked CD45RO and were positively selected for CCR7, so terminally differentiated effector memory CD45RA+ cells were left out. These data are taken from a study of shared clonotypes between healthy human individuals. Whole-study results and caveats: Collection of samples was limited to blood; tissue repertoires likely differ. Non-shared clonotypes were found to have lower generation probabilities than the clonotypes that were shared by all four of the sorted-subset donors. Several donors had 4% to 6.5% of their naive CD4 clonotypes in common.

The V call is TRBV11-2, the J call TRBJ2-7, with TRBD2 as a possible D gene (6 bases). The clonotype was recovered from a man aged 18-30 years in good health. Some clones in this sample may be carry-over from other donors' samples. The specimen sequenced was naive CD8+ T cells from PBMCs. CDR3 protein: CASSAIGGEQYF. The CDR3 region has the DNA TGTGCCAGCAGCGCCATCGGGGGCGAGCAGTACTTC.